A selection of T cell receptor beta chains follows, all from one sample in a study of OX40 agonist ivuxolimab in advanced cancers. Method: immunoSEQ multiplex PCR; TCRdb's copy keeps in-frame clones and lacks some. The repertoire holds almost 20,000 clones, with roughly 80% as singletons. Sequenced here: CD4+ or CD8+ T cells sorted from blood, sampled in a trial of the OX40 agonist ivuxolimab. The receptor set was obtained from an adult with an advanced solid tumor such as melanoma, head and neck, liver or kidney cancer. CDR3s include the opening cysteine and the closing phenylalanine or tryptophan. Each record gives: CDR3 DNA, CDR3 protein, clone size, D gene, J gene, V gene. The D gene is left open where the match is weak. Size values are once, few and many counts, or a class for expanded clones, and some rows have none.

TGTGCCAGCAGCTTAGAGGAGACCCTGAACACTGAAGCTTTCTTT,CASSLEETLNTEAFF,.,.,TRBJ1-1,TRBV11-2
TGTGCCAGCAGTCCACTAGCTACTTCTAGCACAGATACGCAGTATTTT,CASSPLATSSTDTQYF,.,.,TRBJ2-3,TRBV14
TGTGCCAGCAGCCGACTAGCGGGGGGGACAGATACGCAGTATTTT,CASSRLAGGTDTQYF,few,TRBD2,TRBJ2-3,TRBV6-1
TGTGCCAGCAGTGTCCTAGGGACAGACTACAATGAGCAGTTCTTC,CASSVLGTDYNEQFF,.,TRBD1,TRBJ2-1,TRBV6-4
TGTGCCAGCTACGGGGGCGGGGAGACCCAGTACTTC,CASYGGGETQYF,.,.,TRBJ2-5,TRBV2
TGTGCCAGCAGCTTGGGGACAGGGCAAGGAAACACCATATATTTT,CASSLGTGQGNTIYF,few,TRBD1,TRBJ1-3,TRBV5-4
TGTGCCAGCAGTTTGGTGAACACCGGGGAGCTGTTTTTT,CASSLVNTGELFF,.,.,TRBJ2-2,TRBV27
TGTGCCAGCAGCTTAGCAGGGGGAAGTGAGCAGTTCTTC,CASSLAGGSEQFF,once,TRBD1,TRBJ2-1,TRBV7-3
TGTGCCAGCAGCGTCTCAGGGTCGATGAACACTGAAGCTTTCTTT,CASSVSGSMNTEAFF,.,.,TRBJ1-1,TRBV9
TGTGCCAGCGGGACCTGGGACAACTACGAGCAGTACTTC,CASGTWDNYEQYF,.,.,TRBJ2-7,TRBV6-1
TGTGCCATCTTGGGGGGGCCCCAACTAAACACTGAAGCTTTCTTT,CAILGGPQLNTEAFF,.,.,TRBJ1-1,TRBV10-3
TGTGCCAGCAGCTTAGGGGGAGGAAACACTGAAGCTTTCTTT,CASSLGGGNTEAFF,.,.,TRBJ1-1,TRBV7-9
TGTGCCAGCACCAACTGGGGGACCACCGGGGAGCTGTTTTTT,CASTNWGTTGELFF,.,.,TRBJ2-2,TRBV6-5
TGTGCCAGTAGTTTACCCCCGGGCCCCCTTTACAATGAGCAGTTCTTC,CASSLPPGPLYNEQFF,.,.,TRBJ2-1,TRBV19
TGTGCCAGCAGGGAAAGGACAGGCTCCCAAGAGACCCAGTACTTC,CASRERTGSQETQYF,.,TRBD1,TRBJ2-5,TRBV2
TGTGCCAGCAGTGAAGTCGGGCGGGCGAATCAGCCCCAGCATTTT,CASSEVGRANQPQHF,.,.,TRBJ1-5,TRBV6-1
TGTGCCAGCAGCGGAGAAACAGGGGGCGATTCCTACGAGCAGTACTTC,CASSGETGGDSYEQYF,medium-sized,TRBD1,TRBJ2-7,TRBV7-9
TGTGCCAGCAGCTTTTTTCCGGGAGGGGGCTACGAGCAGTACTTC,CASSFFPGGGYEQYF,.,TRBD2,TRBJ2-7,TRBV7-2
TGTGTCGTATTCCCCCAAGCCCGGGAGAGGGCCTACAATGAGCAGTTCTTC,CVVFPQARERAYNEQFF,.,.,TRBJ2-1,TRBV7-9
TGTGCCAGAAGCTTATGGGGGGAACTCGAGCAGTACTTC,CARSLWGELEQYF,.,.,TRBJ2-7,TRBV7-5
TGTGCCAGCAGCTTATCCGGGACAACCGGGGAGCTGTTTTTT,CASSLSGTTGELFF,.,.,TRBJ2-2,TRBV7-6
TGCAGCGTTGAAGTACGCGAGCCAGTCCTGGAGACCCAGTACTTC,CSVEVREPVLETQYF,.,.,TRBJ2-5,TRBV29-1
TGCGCCAGCAGCCAAGAGCCAAATTTTAATGAGCAGTTCTTC,CASSQEPNFNEQFF,.,.,TRBJ2-1,TRBV4-1
TGTGCCAGCAGTGACGTATCAAGCTCCTACAATGAGCAGTTCTTC,CASSDVSSSYNEQFF,.,.,TRBJ2-1,TRBV6-4
TGTGCCAGCAGCTTATCCCCGACAGGGGCTAGCACAGATACGCAGTATTTT,CASSLSPTGASTDTQYF,.,TRBD1,TRBJ2-3,TRBV11-2
TGCGCCAGCAGCTTCAGGGCAGGGGGCCATAATGAGCAGTTCTTC,CASSFRAGGHNEQFF,.,TRBD1,TRBJ2-1,TRBV4-3
TGCAGCGTTGAATACGGACCAGCCTCTAACTATGGCTACACCTTC,CSVEYGPASNYGYTF,.,.,TRBJ1-2,TRBV29-1
TGTGCCAGCAGTTTGAGGACTAGCGGGATTTTGACCCAGTACTTC,CASSLRTSGILTQYF,.,TRBD2,TRBJ2-5,TRBV28
TGTGCCACCAGCAGAGTCGACTATCTACTGGTTCGTGAGCAGTTCTTC,CATSRVDYLLVREQFF,.,.,TRBJ2-1,TRBV15
TGCGCCAGCAGCCCCCCTTCGAGCGGGAGATCAGATACGCAGTATTTT,CASSPPSSGRSDTQYF,once,TRBD2,TRBJ2-3,TRBV4-1
TGTGCCAGCAGAGAGTATGGCTACACCTTC,CASREYGYTF,.,.,TRBJ1-2,TRBV7-9
TGCGCCAGCAGTGGGACATTCACCTACGAGCAGTACTTC,CASSGTFTYEQYF,once,.,TRBJ2-7,TRBV10-1
TGTGCCAGCAGCCAAGGACGGGGGGGCTATGGCTACACCTTC,CASSQGRGGYGYTF,.,.,TRBJ1-2,TRBV14
TGTGCCAGCAGTTCCCCAGGGGGCGCTAATAATGAGCAGTTCTTC,CASSSPGGANNEQFF,.,TRBD1,TRBJ2-1,TRBV28
TGTGCCAGCAGCTTAGGCGCAGGGGAGCACACCTTC,CASSLGAGEHTF,.,.,TRBJ1-2,TRBV7-6
TGTGCCAGCAGTTACTATCAGGAATCCGGGGAGCTGTTTTTT,CASSYYQESGELFF,.,.,TRBJ2-2,TRBV2
TGTGCCAGCAGCCAAGAAAACCAGATGGATTCTGAAGCTTTCTTT,CASSQENQMDSEAFF,medium-sized,.,TRBJ1-1,TRBV14
TGTGCCAGCAGCCATGTCGACTATAGGGGGGAGCTGTTTTTT,CASSHVDYRGELFF,.,.,TRBJ2-2,TRBV11-2
TGTGCCAGCAGCTTAGTCAATCAGGTAGAGGACACCGGGGAGCTGTTTTTT,CASSLVNQVEDTGELFF,.,.,TRBJ2-2,TRBV7-8
TGTGCCAGCAGTACACCGGGACAGGGGGCACCGAAGGAGACCCAGTACTTC,CASSTPGQGAPKETQYF,.,TRBD1,TRBJ2-5,TRBV27
TGTGCTAGTGGGGGACAGGGACCTTTCGAGACCCAGTACTTC,CASGGQGPFETQYF,.,TRBD1,TRBJ2-5,TRBV12-5
TGTGCCAGCAGCGTAGGGCGGGACACTGAAGCTTTCTTT,CASSVGRDTEAFF,few,.,TRBJ1-1,TRBV9
TGTGCCAGCAGCTTAAACCCCTGGGACAGGGGAGAGACCCAGTACTTC,CASSLNPWDRGETQYF,.,TRBD1,TRBJ2-5,TRBV11-1
TGTGCCAGCAGCCTGGTAGGTAGCTCCTACGAGCAGTACTTC,CASSLVGSSYEQYF,.,.,TRBJ2-7,TRBV7-9
TGTGCCAGCAGCCAAGGAGGCTATGGCTACACCTTC,CASSQGGYGYTF,few,.,TRBJ1-2,TRBV14
TGTGCCAGCAGTTACAACGAGGGTCAGACAGATACGCAGTATTTT,CASSYNEGQTDTQYF,.,.,TRBJ2-3,TRBV6-5
TGTGCCAGCAGCCCCCGAGGACTAGCGGTATCCTACAATGAGCAGTTCTTC,CASSPRGLAVSYNEQFF,once,TRBD2,TRBJ2-1,TRBV11-2
TGTGCCAGCAGCGCGCGGCCGACTAGCGGGGGGTACAATGAGCAGTTCTTC,CASSARPTSGGYNEQFF,.,TRBD2,TRBJ2-1,TRBV4-2
TGTGCCAGCAGTTACTCACAGGGTTCCTACGAGCAGTACTTC,CASSYSQGSYEQYF,.,.,TRBJ2-7,TRBV6-5
TGTGCCAGCAGCTTCATTACTGGATCTTTGATGAACACTGAAGCTTTCTTT,CASSFITGSLMNTEAFF,.,.,TRBJ1-1,TRBV7-9
TGTGCCAGCAGCCTGGGGGGACAGGTTATAAACTATGGCTACACCTTC,CASSLGGQVINYGYTF,.,TRBD1,TRBJ1-2,TRBV5-5
TGTGCCAGCAGTTTGGGGCGGGGGGACACGCAGTATTTT,CASSLGRGDTQYF,.,TRBD2,TRBJ2-3,TRBV28
TGTGCCAGCAGCTTAGGCGGAGGGGGGGCCACTGAAGCTTTCTTT,CASSLGGGGATEAFF,large,.,TRBJ1-1,TRBV11-3
TGCAGCGTTGTGATCAGGGAGAGGAACACCATATATTTT,CSVVIRERNTIYF,.,.,TRBJ1-3,TRBV29-1